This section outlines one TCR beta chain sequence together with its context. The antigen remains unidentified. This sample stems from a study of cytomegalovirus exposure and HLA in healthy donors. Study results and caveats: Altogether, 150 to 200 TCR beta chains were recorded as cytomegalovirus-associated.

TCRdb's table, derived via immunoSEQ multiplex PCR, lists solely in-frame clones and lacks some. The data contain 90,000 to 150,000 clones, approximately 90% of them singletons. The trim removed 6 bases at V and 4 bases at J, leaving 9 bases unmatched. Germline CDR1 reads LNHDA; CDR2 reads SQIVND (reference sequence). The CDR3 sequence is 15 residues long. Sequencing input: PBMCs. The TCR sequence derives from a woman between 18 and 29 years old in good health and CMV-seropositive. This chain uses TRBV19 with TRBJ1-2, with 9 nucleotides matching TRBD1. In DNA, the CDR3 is TGTGCCAGTAGGGGATGGGACAGGGATGGCTATGGCTACACCTTC. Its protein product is CASRGWDRDGYGYTF.